This T cell receptor beta chain was found in a study of vaccination and CD4 T cells after COVID-19. Study results and caveats: Among those convalescent, a median roughly 90% of reactive clones emerged solely post-vaccination.

Cultured CD4+ T cells had their DNA profiled by the Oncomine TCR Beta short-read assay. TCRdb re-called the PCR reads with MiXCR, one entry per CDR3 protein. Here the sample spans 9,000 to 13,000 distinct CDR3 sequences, approximately 32% being singletons. A note on this clonotype: Antigen unknown.

V lost 0 bases and J 11 bases, leaving 8 bases between the germline ends. This CDR3 has 12 residues. The germline gives CDR1 SGHTA, CDR2 FQGNSA. Treatment described: approximately 10-day PBMC culture with coronavirus spike peptide pools or control peptides (ViraFEST assay). The source was CD4+ T cells from blood, cultured in vitro, collected after SARS-CoV-2 vaccination. V is TRBV7-2 and J is TRBJ2-4, with unresolved D. The clonotype comes from a human donor who had recovered from COVID-19. CDR3 in DNA: TGTGCCAGCAGCTTAGCGGCACCCCTTCAGTACTTC. Encoded protein: CASSLAAPLQYF.